These 25 T cell receptor beta chains were sequenced from one sample in a study of blood T cell repertoires in COVID-19. Some clones are missing from TCRdb's copy, which holds only in-frame ones; the method was immunoSEQ multiplex PCR. The profile shows fewer than 200,000 clones, 90% to 95% of them singletons. Source material: peripheral blood. The receptor source for this set is a woman in her forties or fifties with acute or convalescent COVID-19.

V and J are TRBV5-5 and TRBJ2-2; a weak D match, TRBD1 (5 bases). V lost 2 bases and J 2 bases, leaving 10 bases between the germline ends. CDR1 is SGHKS and CDR2 is YYEKEE in the germline V gene (reference sequence). There are 15 residues in the CDR3. DNA for the CDR3: TGTGCCAGCAGCTTAGCTGGACAAAACACCGGGGAGCTGTTTTTT. Translation: CASSLAGQNTGELFF.

The gene calls are TRBV25-1 and TRBJ2-1; possible D gene TRBD2, 5 bases. CDR1 is MGHDK, CDR2 SYGVNS, per germline. V was shortened by 1 base and J by 5 bases, with 9 bases between the two germline ends. The CDR3 has 14 amino acids. The CDR3: CASSEFTGDNEQFF. The CDR3, as DNA: TGTGCCAGCAGTGAATTCACCGGGGACAATGAGCAGTTCTTC. Full variable domain (missing parts from reference TRBV25-1 and TRBJ2-1): EADIYQTPRYLVIGTGKKITLECSQTMGHDKMYWYQQDPGMELHLIHYSYGVNSTEKGDLSSESTVSRIRTEHFPLTLESARPSHTSQYLCASSEFTGDNEQFFGPGTRLTVL.

The gene calls are TRBV7-3 and TRBJ2-3; no reliable D call. Germline V gene lookup returns CDR1 SGHTA and CDR2 FQGTGA. The CDR3 spans 13 residues. With 2 bases removed from V and 6 bases from J, the gap between germline ends came to 9 bases. The CDR3 spells CASSLLQFDTQYF. The DNA of the CDR3 is TGTGCCAGCAGCTTACTACAGTTTGATACGCAGTATTTT.

The genes are TRBV6-5 and TRBJ2-7, with 11 bases fitting TRBD2. Unmatched junction bases numbered 5, after V lost 7 bases and J lost 3 bases. Germline loops: CDR1 MNHEY, CDR2 SVGAGI. This CDR3 comprises 14 residues. This CDR3 reads CASTPLAGGYEQYF. CDR3 nucleotide sequence: TGTGCCAGCACCCCTCTAGCGGGGGGCTACGAGCAGTACTTC.

The J gene is TRBJ2-3, the V gene TRBV4-2; possibly TRBD2 for D (5 bases). Per the germline V gene, CDR1 is LGHNA and CDR2 is YNFKEQ. V lost 0 bases and J lost 1, with 8 bases in between. CDR3 length: 15 residues. CDR3 nucleotides: TGTGCCAGCAGCCAAGAGTGGCGGGGCACAGATACGCAGTATTTT. Amino acids: CASSQEWRGTDTQYF.

The genes are TRBV19 and TRBJ2-7, with 12 bases lining up with TRBD2. Germline CDR1 is LNHDA and CDR2 is SQIVND (reference sequence). V trimming: 5 bases; J trimming: 1 base; junction bases outside the gene matches: 12. The CDR3 has 18 amino acids. In nucleotides, the CDR3 is TGTGCCAGTAGTTTACGACTAGCGGGAGAAGGGTTGTCCTACGAGCAGTACTTC. Encoded protein: CASSLRLAGEGLSYEQYF.

V is TRBV7-8 and J is TRBJ2-5, with a tentative D call TRBD1 (8 bases). The CDR3 is 14 amino acids. The germline gives CDR1 SGHVS, CDR2 FQNEAQ. V was cut by 5 bases and J by 4 bases, with 14 bases left in between. The CDR3 here is CASSDRGGRETQYF. The DNA of the CDR3 is TGTGCCAGCAGCGACAGGGGAGGGAGAGAGACCCAGTACTTC.

This chain links TRBV24-1 with TRBJ1-2; D not resolved. The CDR3 runs 11 residues. Germline-derived CDR1 and CDR2 are KGHDR and SFDVKD. The V gene lost 5 bases and the J gene lost 8 bases, with 8 bases spanning the gap. The CDR3 protein is CATSAAGGYTF. The CDR3, as DNA: TGTGCCACCAGTGCTGCGGGAGGCTACACCTTC.

This clone has only one observation. This chain links TRBV29-1 with TRBJ2-3; 10 bases align to TRBD2. The V and J ends lost 5 bases and 2 bases, in that order; junction bases with no gene match: 4. The CDR3 is 14 residues long. The V gene's germline CDR1 is SQVTM and CDR2 ANQGSEA. The CDR3 reads CSVSSGGITDTQYF. CDR3 in DNA: TGCAGCGTTTCTAGCGGGGGCATCACAGATACGCAGTATTTT.

The V call is TRBV11-2, the J call TRBJ1-2, with TRBD1 matching 10 bases. This CDR3 is built from 14 residues. Per the germline V gene, CDR1 is SGHAT and CDR2 is FQNNGV. Losses at the gene ends were 5 bases for V and 6 bases for J; bases not matched to a gene: 6. CDR3 bases: TGTGCCAGCAGCCTCGACAGGGGGCCGGATGGCTACACCTTC. Translation gives CASSLDRGPDGYTF.

This chain links TRBV20-1 with TRBJ1-5, with D unresolved. V was clipped by 3 bases and J by 0 bases, with 12 bases between them. CDR3 length equals 15 residues. Germline assignment: CDR1 DFQATT and CDR2 SNEGSKA (reference sequence). CDR3 DNA sequence: TGCAGTGCTAGTCCCTTCGGTAATAGCAATCAGCCCCAGCATTTT. This sequence encodes CSASPFGNSNQPQHF.

The rearrangement joins TRBV19 to TRBJ2-3, with 11 bases aligning to TRBD1. Per the germline V gene, CDR1 is LNHDA and CDR2 is SQIVND (reference sequence). After removal of 5 bases from V and 5 bases from J, the junction contained 9 bases not matched to a gene. The CDR3 covers 16 residues. CDR3: CASSALDRGLGDTQYF. The CDR3 bases are TGTGCCAGTAGTGCCCTGGACAGGGGGCTTGGAGATACGCAGTATTTT. The whole variable domain, remainder taken from reference TRBV19 and TRBJ2-3, is DGGITQSPKYLFRKEGQNVTLSCEQNLNHDAMYWYRQDPGQGLRLIYYSQIVNDFQKGDIAEGYSVSREKKESFPLTVTSAQKNPTAFYLCASSALDRGLGDTQYFGPGTRLTVL.

V usage is TRBV19 and J usage is TRBJ2-1; D may be TRBD2 (5 bases). The CDR3 length is 17 residues. The ends were cut back, 7 bases at V and 7 bases at J, with 26 bases in the middle. Looked up from germline, CDR1 is LNHDA and CDR2 is SQIVND (reference sequence). CDR3 in DNA: TGTGCCAGTAAAGCCGGGGTGGGCAGCCTTCCGTTTAATGAGCAGTTCTTC. Translation gives CASKAGVGSLPFNEQFF.

The chain recombines TRBV7-9 with TRBJ2-7; 9 bases fit TRBD1. With 5 bases clipped from V and 3 bases from J, the junction kept 11 bases outside the gene matches. In germline, CDR1 is SEHNR, CDR2 FQNEAQ (reference sequence). The CDR3 is 16 residues long. Written as DNA, the CDR3 is TGTGCCAGCAGCCTCCCAGGACAGGGGAATGTCTACGAGCAGTACTTC. This translates into CASSLPGQGNVYEQYF.

The chain combines TRBV11-2 with TRBJ1-2; the D is unclear. Per the germline V gene, CDR1 is SGHAT and CDR2 is FQNNGV. This CDR3 contains 13 residues. Trimming removed 5 bases at V and 3 bases at J, with 10 bases between. CDR3 sequence (DNA): TGTGCCAGCAGCCCCTCAAGCTACTATGGCTACACCTTC. This encodes CASSPSSYYGYTF.

The genes are TRBV7-8 and TRBJ1-1; D gene unclear. V was cut by 2 bases and J by 3 bases, with 10 bases left in between. The CDR3 totals 14 residues. CDR1 is SGHVS and CDR2 is FQNEAQ in the germline V gene. DNA of the CDR3: TGTGCCAGCAGCTTACTCGGGGTACACACTGAAGCTTTCTTT. Translation: CASSLLGVHTEAFF.

The chain carries TRBV5-6 and TRBJ1-2; possibly TRBD1 for D (5 bases). The germline V gene has CDR1 SGHDT and CDR2 YYEEEE. Trimming removed 4 bases at V and 5 bases at J, with 21 bases between. The CDR3 is 16 amino acids. As DNA, the CDR3 is TGTGCCAGCAGCGAAGACCGCAGGGACTGGAAATATGGCTACACCTTC. Translated: CASSEDRRDWKYGYTF. The whole variable domain, filled in from reference TRBV5-6 and TRBJ1-2, reads DAGVTQSPTHLIKTRGQQVTLRCSPKSGHDTVSWYQQALGQGPQFIFQYYEEEERQRGNFPDRFSGHQFPNYSSELNVNALLLGDSALYLCASSEDRRDWKYGYTFGSGTRLTVV.

This clone was observed a single time. The chain uses TRBV7-2 and TRBJ2-7; 7 bases match TRBD2. Germline V gene sequence: CDR1 SGHTA, CDR2 FQGNSA. This CDR3 has 17 residues. The trim removed 1 base at V and 3 bases at J, leaving 12 bases unmatched. The CDR3 DNA reads TGTGCCAGCAGCTTAGTCGGGCTAGCGGTAACGAGCTACGAGCAGTACTTC. It translates to CASSLVGLAVTSYEQYF.

The CDR3 loop reads CASRYSWQVNTEAFF. The CDR3 nucleotides read TGTGCCAGCAGATATTCCTGGCAGGTCAACACTGAAGCTTTCTTT. The rearrangement uses TRBV27 and TRBJ1-1; D is unclear. V was pared by 6 bases and J by 2 bases, with 16 bases between. Per germline, CDR1 MNHEY and CDR2 SMNVEV (reference sequence). The CDR3 length is 15 residues.

The chain carries TRBV24-1 and TRBJ2-1, with 9 bases that match TRBD2. Germline CDR1 is KGHDR and CDR2 is SFDVKD. Trimming at V came to 5 bases and at J to 9 bases, leaving 7 bases not matched to a gene. This CDR3 comprises 14 residues. The CDR3 loop reads CATSGASGEGEQFF. The CDR3 DNA reads as TGTGCCACCAGTGGGGCTAGCGGGGAAGGTGAGCAGTTCTTC.

This clone was detected only once. The chain recombines TRBV15 with TRBJ2-1, with no clear D. Per the germline V gene, CDR1 is LNHNV and CDR2 is YYDKDF (reference sequence). Trimming removed 0 bases from V and 6 bases from J, with 9 bases in between. The CDR3 contains 14 residues. Written as DNA, the CDR3 is TGTGCCACCAGCAGAGACTTAGCCTCCAATGAGCAGTTCTTC. Protein: CATSRDLASNEQFF.

The chain combines TRBV9 with TRBJ2-1, with TRBD2 matching over 9 bases. Germline V lookup: CDR1 SGDLS, CDR2 YYNGEE. This CDR3 comprises 15 residues. Trimming took 4 bases from V and 7 from J; bases not matched to a gene: 9. This CDR3 reads CASSPVAGEGNEQFF. CDR3 nucleotide sequence: TGTGCCAGCAGCCCCGTAGCGGGAGAAGGGAATGAGCAGTTCTTC.

The chain carries TRBV27 and TRBJ2-1; no clear D. Germline V gives CDR1 MNHEY, CDR2 SMNVEV (reference sequence). Trimming pared 5 bases from V and 2 bases from J, leaving 10 bases between. The CDR3 totals 14 residues. CDR3 coding DNA: TGTGCCAGCAGTCCTGCCCTAACCTACAATGAGCAGTTCTTC. Translating gives CASSPALTYNEQFF.

V gene TRBV10-3 combines with J gene TRBJ2-3, with TRBD1 as a possible D gene (7 bases). The CDR3 contains 16 residues. V gave up 3 bases and J gave up 2 bases, with 15 bases separating them. Germline CDR1 and CDR2: ENHRY and SYGVKD. The CDR3 here is CAISDSHRGLTDTQYF. As DNA, the CDR3 is TGTGCCATCAGTGATTCCCACAGGGGACTCACAGATACGCAGTATTTT.

The chain combines TRBV3-1 (or the pseudogene TRBV3-2) with TRBJ2-5, with TRBD2 matching over 8 bases. This CDR3 comprises 15 residues. V lost 4 bases, J lost 4 bases, and 8 bases stayed unmatched. Germline V gives CDR1 LGHDT, CDR2 YNNKEL (reference sequence). CDR3 in DNA: TGTGCCAGCAGCCGCGCGGCGGGAGGATCAGAGACCCAGTACTTC. Encoded protein: CASSRAAGGSETQYF.